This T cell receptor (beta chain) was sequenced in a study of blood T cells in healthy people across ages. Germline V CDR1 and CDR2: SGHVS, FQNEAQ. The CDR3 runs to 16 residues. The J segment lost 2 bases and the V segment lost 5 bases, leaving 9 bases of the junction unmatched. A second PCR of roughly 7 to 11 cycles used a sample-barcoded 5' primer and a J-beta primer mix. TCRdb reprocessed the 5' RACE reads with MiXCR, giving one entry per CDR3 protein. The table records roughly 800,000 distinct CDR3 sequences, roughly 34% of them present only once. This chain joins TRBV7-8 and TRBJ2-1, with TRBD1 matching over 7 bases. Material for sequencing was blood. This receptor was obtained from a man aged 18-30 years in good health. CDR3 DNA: TGTGCCAGCAGCGCCTCCGGGACAGATACCTACAATGAGCAGTTCTTC. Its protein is CASSASGTDTYNEQFF.